This T cell receptor (beta chain) was observed in a study of OX40 agonist ivuxolimab in advanced cancers. This clone was detected once. The repertoire was sequenced with immunoSEQ multiplex PCR; TCRdb's copy has only in-frame clones and lacks some. The repertoire includes some 45,000 clones, roughly 90% of them detected once, and about 16% sits in the top ten. Trimming left V 1 base short and J 10 bases short, with 11 bases between. This CDR3 is built from 13 residues. The germline V gene has CDR1 SSHAT and CDR2 FNYEAQ (reference sequence). Material: CD4+ or CD8+ T cells sorted from blood, obtained in a trial of the OX40 agonist ivuxolimab. The clonotype was recovered from an adult with an advanced solid tumor such as melanoma, head and neck, liver or kidney cancer. The V call is TRBV7-7, the J call TRBJ2-1, with a weak D call TRBD1 (6 bases). The CDR3 sequence: CASSLDRVGEQFF. DNA for the CDR3: TGTGCCAGCAGCTTAGACAGGGTCGGGGAGCAGTTCTTC.